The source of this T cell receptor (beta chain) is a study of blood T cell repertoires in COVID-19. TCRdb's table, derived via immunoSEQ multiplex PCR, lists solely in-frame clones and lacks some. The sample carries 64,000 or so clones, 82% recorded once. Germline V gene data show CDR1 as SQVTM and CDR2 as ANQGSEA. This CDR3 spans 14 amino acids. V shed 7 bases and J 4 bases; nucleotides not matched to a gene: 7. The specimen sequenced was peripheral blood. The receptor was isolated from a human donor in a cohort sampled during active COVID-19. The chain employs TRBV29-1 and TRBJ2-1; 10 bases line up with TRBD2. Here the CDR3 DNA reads TGCAGCGCTACACTAGCGGGGAGGTACAATGAGCAGTTCTTC. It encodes CSATLAGRYNEQFF.